This T cell receptor beta chain was sequenced for a study of OX40 agonist ivuxolimab in advanced cancers. Study as a whole: Dose-escalation patients suffered from hepatocellular carcinoma, melanoma, renal cell or head and neck cancer. Patients achieving partial responses numbered three: one hepatocellular carcinoma case and two cutaneous melanoma cases. Study-wide results and limits: Nonresponders, in some cases, also had low normalized T-cell clonal expansion.

Libraries were prepared by immunoSEQ multiplex PCR; TCRdb keeps only in-frame clonotypes and omits some of them. The sample consists of around 46,000 clones, 75% to 90% of them appearing once. Comment on this clone: Its antigen is not identified.

The CDR3 runs to 17 residues. Germline V CDR1 and CDR2: SGHVS, FNYEAQ. V trimming: 1 base; J trimming: 5 bases; junction bases outside the gene matches: 11. The sequenced sample was CD4+ or CD8+ T cells sorted from blood, obtained in a trial of the OX40 agonist ivuxolimab. This chain links TRBV7-6 with TRBJ2-7, with 10 bases aligning to TRBD1. This TCR came from an adult with an advanced solid tumor such as melanoma, head and neck, liver or kidney cancer. In DNA, the CDR3 is TGTGCCAGCAGCTTAGAGTATTTAGGGACAGGGGTCAACGAGCAGTACTTC. This sequence encodes CASSLEYLGTGVNEQYF.